The source of this T cell receptor beta chain is a study of cytomegalovirus exposure and HLA in healthy donors. PCR employed 60 Vbeta and 13 Jbeta primers. Assay: immunoSEQ multiplex PCR; the TCRdb copy retains only in-frame clones and omits some. With about 130,000 clones in the sample, the ten largest clones hold 2% to 2.5%. With regard to this clone: Antigen: not known.

General study results and limits: In a later analysis, compared with equally common non-associated chains, HLA-associated beta chains were more expanded.

The V and J ends lost 5 bases and 4 bases respectively, with 8 bases between them. The germline gives CDR1 LNHNV, CDR2 YYDKDF (reference sequence). The CDR3 consists of 13 residues. J is TRBJ2-2 and V is TRBV15, with TRBD2 as a possible D gene (5 bases). Material for sequencing was PBMCs. This clonotype was sampled from a man aged 35 to 55 in good health and CMV-seronegative. Written as DNA, the CDR3 is TGTGCCACCAGCCATCTAGCCACCGGGGAGCTGTTTTTT. Its translation: CATSHLATGELFF.